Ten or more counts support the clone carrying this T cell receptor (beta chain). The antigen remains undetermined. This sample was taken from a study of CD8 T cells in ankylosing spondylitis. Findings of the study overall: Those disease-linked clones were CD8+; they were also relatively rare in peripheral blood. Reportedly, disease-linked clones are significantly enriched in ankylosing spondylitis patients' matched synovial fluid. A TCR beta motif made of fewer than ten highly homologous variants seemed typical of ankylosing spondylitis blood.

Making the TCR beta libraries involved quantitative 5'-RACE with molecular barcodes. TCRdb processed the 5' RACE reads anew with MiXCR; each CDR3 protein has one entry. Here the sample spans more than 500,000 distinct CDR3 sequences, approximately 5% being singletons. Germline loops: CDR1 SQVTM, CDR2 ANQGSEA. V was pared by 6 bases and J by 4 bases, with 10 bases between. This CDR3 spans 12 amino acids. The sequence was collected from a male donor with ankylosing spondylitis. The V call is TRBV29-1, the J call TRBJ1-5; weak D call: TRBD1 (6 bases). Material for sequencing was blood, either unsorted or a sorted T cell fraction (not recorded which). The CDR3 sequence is CSVGTINQPQHF. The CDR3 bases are TGCAGCGTAGGGACAATTAATCAGCCCCAGCATTTT.